A single sample gave rise to the 4 T cell receptor beta chains below, sequenced in a study of T cells after yellow fever vaccination. TCRdb redid the calling of the 5' RACE reads with MiXCR, one entry per CDR3 protein. Of about 74,000 distinct CDR3 sequences in the sample, more than 5.5% were seen once. The specimen was CD8+ T cells sorted from PBMCs, collected 5 days after the first yellow fever vaccination. All receptors derive from a man aged 18 to 30 who received the YFV17D yellow fever vaccine.

This clonotype was observed many times. The V gene is TRBV12-3 or TRBV12-4, the J gene TRBJ1-5; D unclear. Trimming removed 4 bases at V and 4 bases at J, with 5 bases between. This CDR3 has 12 residues. For the CDR3, the DNA is TGTGCCAGCAGTTCAATGAATCAGCCCCAGCATTTT. It is translated as CASSSMNQPQHF.

Ten or more counts support this clonotype. The chain links TRBV5-4 to TRBJ1-3; D unclear. Germline V gene sequence: CDR1 SGHNT, CDR2 YYREEE (reference sequence). V was cut by 0 bases and J by 1 base, with 2 bases left in between. The CDR3 sequence is 13 residues long. CDR3 nucleotide sequence: TGTGCCAGCAGCTTGGAGTCTGGAAACACCATATATTTT. Amino acid sequence: CASSLESGNTIYF.

The chain is built from TRBV12-3 or TRBV12-4 and TRBJ1-1; no definite D call. The CDR3 covers 14 residues. Trimming cost V 5 bases and J 7 bases, with 17 bases left between them. This CDR3 is CASSPSGFEVEAFF. CDR3 bases: TGTGCCAGCAGTCCCTCGGGGTTCGAGGTTGAAGCTTTCTTT.

Only a few counts were recorded for this clonotype. This rearrangement joins TRBV5-4 to TRBJ2-7; D perhaps matches TRBD2 (7 bases). The CDR3 covers 14 residues. V was trimmed by 1 base and J by 5 bases, leaving 13 bases between them. Per germline, CDR1 SGHNT and CDR2 YYREEE (reference sequence). The CDR3 sequence: CASSLWGRGDEQYF. CDR3 nucleotide sequence: TGTGCCAGCAGCTTGTGGGGGAGGGGGGACGAGCAGTACTTC. Based on the CDR3 plus reference TRBV5-4 and TRBJ2-7, the full variable domain is ETGVTQSPTHLIKTRGQQVTLRCSSQSGHNTVSWYQQALGQGPQFIFQYYREEENGRGNFPPRFSGLQFPNYSSELNVNALELDDSALYLCASSLWGRGDEQYFGPGTRLTVT.